These 12 T cell receptor beta chains share one sample of origin, sequenced in a study of monozygotic twins with inflammatory bowel disease. TCRdb re-analyzed the 5' RACE reads; it lists each CDR3 protein once, without DNA. This sample contains approximately 100,000 distinct CDR3 sequences. The specimen sequenced was blood. The source of these receptors is a human donor with ulcerative colitis or Crohn's disease, or a healthy co-twin of an affected twin (not recorded which).

The chain combines TRBV20-1 with TRBJ2-5; the TRBD1 assignment by TCRdb is unverifiable without DNA. The germline V gene encodes CDR1 DFQATT and CDR2 SNEGSKA (reference sequence). The CDR3 is 13 residues long. CDR3 loop: CSGSWGPVKTQYF.

The chain links TRBV5-1 to TRBJ2-1; TCRdb picks TRBD1, but there is no DNA to check that call. Looked up from germline, CDR1 is SGHRS and CDR2 is YFSETQ. There are 15 residues in the CDR3. CDR3 sequence: CASSLQTGGSNEQFF.

This chain links TRBV4-3 with TRBJ2-1; checking the TCRdb D call of TRBD1 is not possible without DNA. This CDR3 contains 14 residues. Germline-derived CDR1 and CDR2 are LGHNA and YSLEER. CDR3 sequence: CASSLNDRDNEQFF.

This chain uses TRBV7-8 with TRBJ2-1; no DNA is available, so the TRBD2 call from TCRdb remains unchecked. Germline CDR1 reads SGHVS; CDR2 reads FQNEAQ. CDR3 length: 19 residues. The CDR3: CASSLGDFTGGLAVDEQFF. The variable domain in full, completed from reference TRBV7-8 and TRBJ2-1, reads GAGVSQSPRYKVAKRGQDVALRCDPISGHVSLFWYQQALGQGPEFLTYFQNEAQLDKSGLPSDRFFAERPEGSVSTLKIQRTQQEDSAVYLCASSLGDFTGGLAVDEQFFGPGTRLTVL.

This sequence joins TRBV29-1 and TRBJ1-2; with no DNA, the TCRdb D assignment of TRBD1 cannot be verified. CDR1 and CDR2 from the germline V gene are SQVTM and ANQGSEA. The CDR3 spans 13 residues. The CDR3 spells CSVEAGQGIGYTF.

The chain carries TRBV28 and TRBJ1-1; TCRdb returns TRBD1, unconfirmable since there is no DNA. The CDR3 has 11 amino acids. Germline V gene lookup returns CDR1 MDHEN and CDR2 SYDVKM. CDR3 amino acids: CASLGATEAFF.

This rearrangement joins TRBV5-1 to TRBJ1-4; TCRdb proposes TRBD1, but this gene call is untestable without DNA. CDR3 size: 14 residues. Germline CDR1 SGHRS, CDR2 YFSETQ. CDR3: CASSFDREKEKLFF.

V gene TRBV7-2 combines with J gene TRBJ2-4; the D call of TRBD2 rests on TCRdb alone, since no DNA is present to check it. The CDR3 sequence is 16 residues long. Germline V gene data show CDR1 as SGHTA and CDR2 as FQGNSA. The CDR3 loop is CASSSRTSGRRYIQYF. Full variable domain (outside the CDR3, taken from reference TRBV7-2 and TRBJ2-4): GAGVSQSPSNKVTEKGKDVELRCDPISGHTALYWYRQSLGQGLEFLIYFQGNSAPDKSGLPSDRFSAERTGGSVSTLTIQRTQQEDSAVYLCASSSRTSGRRYIQYFGAGTRLSVL.

The CDR3 reads CASSQEIPGYSNQPQHF. The V gene is TRBV3-1, the J gene TRBJ1-5. This CDR3 is built from 17 residues. Germline values: CDR1 LGHDT, CDR2 YNNKEL (reference sequence).

This rearrangement joins TRBV6-4 to TRBJ2-5; lacking DNA, the TRBD1 call made by TCRdb goes unchecked. The length of the CDR3 is 14 residues. Germline CDR1 reads MRHNA; CDR2 reads SNTAGT. The chain's CDR3 is CASMVLPGQGTQYF.

The V gene is TRBV18, the J gene TRBJ2-2; the D gene TCRdb calls, TRBD1, cannot be checked with no DNA. Germline V gene data show CDR1 as KGHSH and CDR2 as LQKENI. This CDR3 contains 18 residues. Here the CDR3 reads CASSPQAPGPGLPGELFF.

The V call is TRBV2, the J call TRBJ1-1; TCRdb indicates TRBD1, and absent DNA this call remains unverified. The CDR3 is made up of 13 amino acids. The V gene's germline CDR1 is SNHLY and CDR2 FYNNEI. The CDR3 sequence: CASSGQGSTEAFF.